This passage covers 20 T cell receptor beta chains from one sample sequenced in a study of T cells after yellow fever vaccination (dated by TCRdb to the late 2010s). The protocol used for the library was 5' RACE. The listed sequencing device is Illumina HiSeq 2500. TCRdb cleaned the public reads at Q25 with fastp, built clones with MiXCR and kept in-frame beta chains. Rows matching on CDR3 protein sequence are summarized as one entry with the most common DNA and genes. The sample includes about 630,000 distinct CDR3 sequences, with around 12% observed a single time. The top ten hold approximately 15% of the sample. The treatment or condition label, read with the paper, signifies: live attenuated yellow fever vaccine strain. Sequences were derived from PBMCs, sampled on the day of the yellow fever booster vaccination. The origin of the receptors is a man younger than 45 who received the YFV17D yellow fever vaccine.

This clonotype was detected a few times. V gene TRBV29-1 combines with J gene TRBJ2-7, with TRBD1 matching 9 bases. This CDR3 is 13 amino acids long. Losses at the gene ends were 7 bases for V and 2 bases for J; bases not matched to a gene: 6. CDR1 and CDR2 from the germline V gene are SQVTM and ANQGSEA. The CDR3, as DNA: TGCAGCGCCACGACAGGGGGGGCCTACGAGCAGTACTTC. Translation: CSATTGGAYEQYF.

V is TRBV5-1 and J is TRBJ2-7; a possible D gene is TRBD2 (5 bases). V was clipped by 1 base and J by 0 bases, with 14 bases between them. The germline V gene has CDR1 SGHRS and CDR2 YFSETQ. The CDR3 runs 16 residues. This CDR3 is CASSLFRFGSSYEQYF. CDR3 DNA: TGCGCCAGCAGCTTGTTTAGGTTTGGGAGCTCCTACGAGCAGTACTTC.

This clonotype was seen only a few times. The chain couples TRBV4-3 to TRBJ2-5; 8 bases line up with TRBD2. Germline V CDR1 and CDR2: LGHNA, YSLEER. The trim removed 1 base at V and 4 bases at J, leaving 14 bases unmatched. The CDR3 consists of 18 residues. The CDR3 sequence: CASSQGPGGSGRTETQYF. The CDR3 coding sequence is TGCGCCAGCAGCCAAGGGCCCGGGGGAAGCGGGAGAACAGAGACCCAGTACTTC.

This clonotype has just a few counts. The chain employs TRBV7-3 and TRBJ2-2, with D hard to call. The CDR3 sequence is 16 residues long. V lost 3 bases, J lost 6 bases, and 17 bases lay in between. Per germline, CDR1 SGHTA and CDR2 FQGTGA. The CDR3 coding sequence is TGTGCCAGCAGCTTCTGGGCCATATCGAGACCCGGGGAGCTGTTTTTT. The encoded protein is CASSFWAISRPGELFF.

This clonotype has ten or more counts. One end of the junction is discordant with germline, which a read error may explain. V is TRBV5-1 and J is TRBJ1-1; D is unresolved. CDR3 length: 12 residues. Looked up from germline, CDR1 is SGHRS and CDR2 is YFSETQ. CDR3 protein: CASSLGQTEAFF. For the CDR3, the DNA is TGTGCCAGCAGCCTCGGTCAGACTGAAGCTTTCTTT.

The rearrangement uses TRBV11-2 and TRBJ2-3, with TRBD2 identical over 8 bases. Losses at the gene ends were 4 bases for V and 2 bases for J; bases not matched to a gene: 11. The germline V gene encodes CDR1 SGHAT and CDR2 FQNNGV. This CDR3 has 17 amino acids. DNA of the CDR3: TGTGCCAGCAGCTCGGAGCCTTCCGGGAGGGTCACAGATACGCAGTATTTT. Translated, it gives CASSSEPSGRVTDTQYF.

This chain uses TRBV7-2 with TRBJ1-6; 7 bases match TRBD1. The CDR3 loop spans 15 amino acids. The V gene's germline CDR1 is SGHTA and CDR2 FQGNSA. The V gene end was trimmed by 1 base and the J gene end by 4 bases; junction bases not matched to a gene: 1. This CDR3 is CASSLGDSYNSPLHF. CDR3 coding DNA: TGTGCCAGCAGCTTAGGGGACAGTTATAATTCACCCCTCCACTTT.

The CDR3, as DNA: TGTGCCAGCAGTGAGGGACAGGCCACCTACGAGCAGTACTTC. Translated: CASSEGQATYEQYF. The chain links TRBV6-1 to TRBJ2-7; the match to TRBD1 covers 8 bases. The V segment lost 3 bases and the J segment 2 bases; nucleotides outside the gene matches: 3. CDR3 size: 14 residues. Germline V gene sequence: CDR1 MNHNS, CDR2 SASEGT.

V usage is TRBV20-1 and J usage is TRBJ1-6; D uncertain. The CDR3 length is 14 residues. The germline V and J ends were trimmed by 5 bases and 9 bases, with 17 bases remaining between them. Looked up from germline, CDR1 is DFQATT and CDR2 is SNEGSKA (reference sequence). The CDR3 spells CSAQRGRRGSPLHF. CDR3 nucleotide sequence: TGCAGTGCTCAGCGAGGGCGGCGGGGTTCACCCCTCCACTTT.

This clonotype showed up just a few times. The chain combines TRBV7-2 with TRBJ2-7; no reliable D call. The germline V gene has CDR1 SGHTA and CDR2 FQGNSA. Trimming left V 4 bases short and J 6 bases short, with 10 bases between. The CDR3 has 12 residues. CDR3 DNA: TGTGCCAGCAGCTCCTATTCCCCCGAGCAGTACTTC. Its translation is CASSSYSPEQYF.

The chain has TRBV7-2 and TRBJ1-1; no firm D call. CDR1 is SGHTA and CDR2 is FQGNSA in the germline V gene. Trimming cost V 3 bases and J 3 bases, with 11 bases left between them. There are 14 residues in the CDR3. Written as DNA, the CDR3 is TGTGCCAGCAGCTTTTTCGCAGAGGACACTGAAGCTTTCTTT. The encoded protein is CASSFFAEDTEAFF.

This clonotype showed up just a few times. The chain recombines TRBV6-1 with TRBJ2-2, with a tentative D call TRBD2 (6 bases). The CDR3 length is 14 residues. V dropped 7 bases and J dropped 6 bases, with 15 bases sitting between them. Germline V CDR1 and CDR2: MNHNS, SASEGT. DNA of the CDR3: TGTGCCAGCATTCGCGGGGATACCGCCGGGGAGCTGTTTTTT. Its protein product is CASIRGDTAGELFF.

This clonotype was found a few times. CDR3 bases: TGCAGTGCTAGTTACGAGTACGCGGGAGCTTACTCCAATGAGCAGTTCTTC. Protein sequence: CSASYEYAGAYSNEQFF. The rearrangement joins TRBV20-1 to TRBJ2-1; TRBD2 agrees at 7 bases. Unmatched junction bases numbered 17, after V lost 3 bases and J lost 6 bases. Per the germline V gene, CDR1 is DFQATT and CDR2 is SNEGSKA (reference sequence). This CDR3 is 17 amino acids long.

The chain employs TRBV28 and TRBJ2-5; TRBD2 agrees at 7 bases. The CDR3 runs 16 residues. Germline V gives CDR1 MDHEN, CDR2 SYDVKM. Germline trimming cut 1 base from V and 0 bases from J; bases unmatched to any gene: 5. This CDR3 is CASSLSLGGYQETQYF. The CDR3 DNA is TGTGCCAGCAGTTTATCTCTCGGGGGGTACCAAGAGACCCAGTACTTC.

This clonotype was seen a handful of times. The V call is TRBV5-1, the J call TRBJ2-5; the D is unclear. The CDR3 sequence is 13 residues long. Trimming pared 2 bases from V and 5 bases from J, leaving 10 bases between. Germline V lookup: CDR1 SGHRS, CDR2 YFSETQ. CDR3 in DNA: TGCGCCAGCAGCTTTCGTGTGTGGGAGACCCAGTACTTC. Translating gives CASSFRVWETQYF.

This clonotype appeared a few times. The CDR3 loop is CSVEELAASEQFF. CDR3 DNA: TGCAGCGTTGAAGAACTAGCCGCTAGTGAGCAGTTCTTC. The genes are TRBV29-1 and TRBJ2-1; D is perhaps TRBD2 (6 bases). The CDR3 has 13 amino acids. Germline lookup yields CDR1 SQVTM and CDR2 ANQGSEA. Trimming cost V 0 bases and J 9 bases, with 12 bases left between them.

V gene TRBV18 combines with J gene TRBJ1-1, with unresolved D. CDR1 and CDR2 (germline): KGHSH, LQKENI. The V end was cut by 3 bases, the J end by 1 base, with 6 bases between. The CDR3 totals 13 residues. CDR3 coding DNA: TGTGCCAGCTCACCGTCCCAGAACACTGAAGCTTTCTTT. Amino acids: CASSPSQNTEAFF. The complete variable domain, with remaining parts taken from reference TRBV18 and TRBJ1-1, reads NAGVMQNPRHLVRRRGQEARLRCSPMKGHSHVYWYRQLPEEGLKFMVYLQKENIIDESGMPKERFSAEFPKEGPSILRIQQVVRGDSAAYFCASSPSQNTEAFFGQGTRLTVV.

This clonotype has at least ten counts. The chain couples TRBV12-3 or TRBV12-4 to TRBJ2-1; 7 bases align to TRBD1. CDR3 length: 15 amino acids. V lost 2 bases and J lost 8; bases outside the gene matches: 9. The CDR3 protein is CASSLNRGGLYEQFF. Written as DNA, the CDR3 is TGTGCCAGCAGTTTAAACAGGGGCGGTCTCTATGAGCAGTTCTTC.

This chain connects TRBV28 to TRBJ2-7; the D gene is possibly TRBD1 (6 bases). The ends were cut back, 4 bases at V and 2 bases at J, with 6 bases in the middle. CDR1 and CDR2 (germline): MDHEN, SYDVKM. CDR3 length: 12 residues. For the CDR3, the DNA is TGTGCCAGCAGTTGGGGGCCCTACGAGCAGTACTTC. Its protein is CASSWGPYEQYF. Full variable domain (missing parts from reference TRBV28 and TRBJ2-7): DVKVTQSSRYLVKRTGEKVFLECVQDMDHENMFWYRQDPGLGLRLIYFSYDVKMKEKGDIPEGYSVSREKKERFSLILESASTNQTSMYLCASSWGPYEQYFGPGTRLTVT.

This clonotype was counted between two and nine times. The V call is TRBV10-3, the J call TRBJ1-4, with TRBD1 matching over 10 bases. The CDR3 runs to 14 residues. Germline CDR1 and CDR2: ENHRY and SYGVKD. The V and J ends lost 5 bases and 7 bases, in that order; junction bases with no gene match: 4. CDR3 sequence: CAISTTGGGEKLFF. In DNA form, the CDR3 reads TGTGCCATCAGTACGACAGGGGGCGGTGAAAAACTGTTTTTT.